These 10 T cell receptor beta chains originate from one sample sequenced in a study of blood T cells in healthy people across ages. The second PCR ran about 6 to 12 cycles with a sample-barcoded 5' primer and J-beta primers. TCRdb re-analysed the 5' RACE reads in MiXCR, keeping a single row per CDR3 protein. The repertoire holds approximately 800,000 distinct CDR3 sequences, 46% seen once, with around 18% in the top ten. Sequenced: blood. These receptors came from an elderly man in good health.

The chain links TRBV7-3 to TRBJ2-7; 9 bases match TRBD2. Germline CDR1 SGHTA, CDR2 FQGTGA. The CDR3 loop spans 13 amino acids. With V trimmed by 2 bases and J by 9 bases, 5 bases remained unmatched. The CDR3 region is CASSLGTSGSQYF. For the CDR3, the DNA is TGTGCCAGCAGCTTAGGTACTAGCGGGTCGCAGTACTTC.

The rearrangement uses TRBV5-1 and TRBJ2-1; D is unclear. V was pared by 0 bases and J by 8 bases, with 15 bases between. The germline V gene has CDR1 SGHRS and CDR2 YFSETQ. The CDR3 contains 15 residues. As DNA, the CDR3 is TGCGCCAGCAGCTTGGGGGTAGCCTCGTACGATGAGCAGTTCTTC. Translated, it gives CASSLGVASYDEQFF.

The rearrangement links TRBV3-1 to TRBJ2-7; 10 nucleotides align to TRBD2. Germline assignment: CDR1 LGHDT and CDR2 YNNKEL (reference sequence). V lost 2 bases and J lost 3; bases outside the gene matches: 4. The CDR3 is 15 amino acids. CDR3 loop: CASSQPSSGSYEQYF. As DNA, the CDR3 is TGTGCCAGCAGCCAACCTTCTAGCGGGAGCTACGAGCAGTACTTC.

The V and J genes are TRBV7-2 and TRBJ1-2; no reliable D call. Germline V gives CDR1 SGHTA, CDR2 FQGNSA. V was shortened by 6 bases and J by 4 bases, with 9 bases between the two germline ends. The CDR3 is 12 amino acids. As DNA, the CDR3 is TGTGCCAGCAGGAGGGATCGCTATGGCTACACCTTC. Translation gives CASRRDRYGYTF.

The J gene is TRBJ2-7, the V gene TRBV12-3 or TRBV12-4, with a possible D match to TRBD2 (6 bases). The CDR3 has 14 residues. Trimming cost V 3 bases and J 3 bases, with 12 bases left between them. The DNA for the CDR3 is TGTGCCAGCAGTTTTGGAGGGTCTATCTACGAGCAGTACTTC. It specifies CASSFGGSIYEQYF.

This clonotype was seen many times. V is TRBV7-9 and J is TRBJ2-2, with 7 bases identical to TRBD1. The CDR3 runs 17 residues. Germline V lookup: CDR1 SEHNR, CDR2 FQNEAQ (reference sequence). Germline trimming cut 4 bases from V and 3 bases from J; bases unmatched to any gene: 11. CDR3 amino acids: CASSSTQTGKDTGELFF. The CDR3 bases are TGTGCCAGCAGCTCGACACAGACAGGGAAGGACACCGGGGAGCTGTTTTTT.

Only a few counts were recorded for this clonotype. CDR3 sequence: CASSLRGPELNYEQYF. CDR3 nucleotides: TGTGCCAGCAGCCTACGGGGACCCGAGCTTAACTACGAGCAGTACTTC. The chain uses TRBV6-2 or TRBV6-3 and TRBJ2-7; D might be TRBD1 or TRBD2, each matching 5 bases. CDR1 MNHEY and CDR2 SVGEGT come from the germline V gene. V shed 6 bases and J shed 3 bases, with 21 bases lying between them. CDR3 length equals 16 residues.

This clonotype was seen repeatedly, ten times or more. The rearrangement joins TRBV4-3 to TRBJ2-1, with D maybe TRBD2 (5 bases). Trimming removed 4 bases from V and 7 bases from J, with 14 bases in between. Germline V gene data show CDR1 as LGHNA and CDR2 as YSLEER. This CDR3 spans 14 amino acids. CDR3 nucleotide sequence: TGCGCCAGCAGCCCTGGACTCCGAGGGAATGAGCAGTTCTTC. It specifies CASSPGLRGNEQFF.

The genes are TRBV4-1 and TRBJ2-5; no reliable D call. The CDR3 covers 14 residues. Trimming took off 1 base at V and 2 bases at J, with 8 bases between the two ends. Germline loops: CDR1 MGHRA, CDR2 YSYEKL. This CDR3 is CASSQVQVQETQYF. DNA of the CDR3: TGCGCCAGCAGCCAAGTCCAGGTTCAAGAGACCCAGTACTTC.

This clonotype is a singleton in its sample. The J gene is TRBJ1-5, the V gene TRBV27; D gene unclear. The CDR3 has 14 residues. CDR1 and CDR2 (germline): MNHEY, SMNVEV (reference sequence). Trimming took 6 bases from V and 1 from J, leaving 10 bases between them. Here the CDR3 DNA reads TGTGCCAGCAGCCCGGACGCGAGCAATCAGCCCCAGCATTTT. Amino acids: CASSPDASNQPQHF.